The 29 T cell receptor beta chains given below trace back to one sample, sequenced in a study of T cell clones after liver transplantation. TCRdb's copy holds only in-frame clones and misses some; the assay was immunoSEQ multiplex PCR. The table includes around 75,000 clones, 80% to 90% detected once. Here the sequenced sample was CD4+ T cells from blood, taken roughly 50 months after liver transplant. The source of these receptors is a human patient who received a liver transplant. Some T cells here may be from the graft donor.

This CDR3 reads CAISPGQGYNEQFF. The CDR3 DNA reads as TGTGCCATCAGTCCAGGACAGGGTTACAATGAGCAGTTCTTC. The chain links TRBV10-3 to TRBJ2-1; 8 bases are a match to TRBD1. This CDR3 is built from 14 residues. Losses at the gene ends were 5 bases for V and 4 bases for J; bases not matched to a gene: 4. CDR1 and CDR2 (germline): ENHRY, SYGVKD.

At least ten counts were recorded for this clone. This rearrangement joins TRBV25-1 to TRBJ1-5, with D tentatively TRBD1 (5 bases). Germline CDR1 reads MGHDK; CDR2 reads SYGVNS. V was clipped by 8 bases and J by 8 bases, with 13 bases between them. The CDR3 is 12 residues long. This CDR3 reads CASGGVGKPQHF. The CDR3 DNA follows: TGTGCCAGCGGAGGGGTTGGGAAGCCCCAGCATTTT.

V is TRBV19 and J is TRBJ2-2; D is ambiguous. The germline V gene has CDR1 LNHDA and CDR2 SQIVND (reference sequence). The V and J ends lost 2 bases and 1 base respectively, with 11 bases between them. CDR3 size: 16 residues. The CDR3 protein is CASSISLSLNTGELFF. CDR3 nucleotides: TGTGCCAGTAGTATAAGTTTGTCTTTGAACACCGGGGAGCTGTTTTTT.

The chain employs TRBV6-1 and TRBJ2-7; D possibly corresponds to TRBD1 (6 bases). Trimming cost V 6 bases and J 0 bases, with 12 bases left between them. There are 14 residues in the CDR3. In germline, CDR1 is MNHNS, CDR2 SASEGT. For the CDR3, the DNA is TGTGCCAGCAGGTTAGGGGGTAGCTCCTACGAGCAGTACTTC. Protein: CASRLGGSSYEQYF.

The chain is built from TRBV7-3 and TRBJ2-3; D gene unclear. CDR1 is SGHTA, CDR2 FQGTGA, per germline. Trimming pared 2 bases from V and 0 bases from J, leaving 12 bases between. This CDR3 comprises 16 residues. CDR3 nucleotide sequence: TGTGCCAGCAGCTTACTCCGGCAGGTCAGCACAGATACGCAGTATTTT. Its translation: CASSLLRQVSTDTQYF.

J is TRBJ2-5 and V is TRBV19; D might be TRBD2 (5 bases). Trimming shortened V by 0 bases and J by 7 bases, and 9 bases separated the two germline ends. The germline CDR1 and CDR2 sequences are LNHDA and SQIVND (reference sequence). The CDR3 is 13 residues long. CDR3 sequence reads: CASSIDGGRTQYF. CDR3 coding DNA: TGTGCCAGTAGTATAGATGGCGGGCGGACCCAGTACTTC.

The rearrangement joins TRBV7-8 to TRBJ1-2; TRBD1 agrees at 7 bases. The CDR3 has 13 amino acids. Germline CDR1 is SGHVS and CDR2 is FQNEAQ. Trimming took 5 bases from V and 8 from J; bases not matched to a gene: 8. The CDR3 region has the DNA TGTGCCAGCAGCGGCTTAGGGGGCGCAGGCTACACCTTC. Translated, it gives CASSGLGGAGYTF.

The chain combines TRBV7-6 with TRBJ1-4, with no clear D. Trimming took off 1 base at V and 7 bases at J, with 7 bases between the two ends. This CDR3 has 13 residues. The V gene's germline CDR1 is SGHVS and CDR2 FNYEAQ. The CDR3 coding sequence is TGTGCCAGCAGCTTAGACATTGGTGAAAAACTGTTTTTT. Protein product: CASSLDIGEKLFF.

The chain uses TRBV6-1 and TRBJ2-1, with TRBD2 identical over 11 bases. V lost 8 bases, J lost 4 bases, and 7 bases stayed unmatched. CDR1 and CDR2 (germline): MNHNS, SASEGT. The CDR3 covers 15 residues. The CDR3 spells CASFRGLAAYNEQFF. In DNA form, the CDR3 reads TGTGCCAGCTTTAGGGGACTAGCGGCGTACAATGAGCAGTTCTTC.

This clone was seen more than once but under ten times. This chain links TRBV9 with TRBJ2-7, with D perhaps matching TRBD2 (5 bases). Trimming took off 0 bases at V and 0 bases at J, with 10 bases between the two ends. CDR1 SGDLS and CDR2 YYNGEE come from the germline V gene. The CDR3 length is 15 residues. In nucleotides, the CDR3 is TGTGCCAGCAGCGTAGGAGAGGGTTTCTCCTACGAGCAGTACTTC. Encoded protein: CASSVGEGFSYEQYF.

The V and J genes are TRBV28 and TRBJ2-2; 11 bases align to TRBD1. Germline CDR1 reads MDHEN; CDR2 reads SYDVKM. V trimming: 6 bases; J trimming: 6 bases; junction bases outside the gene matches: 6. The CDR3 length is 15 residues. In DNA form, the CDR3 reads TGTGCCAGCAGCCCCACGGGACAGGGGGCCGGGGAGCTGTTTTTT. Amino acids: CASSPTGQGAGELFF.

The V call is TRBV7-2, the J call TRBJ1-6; D call uncertain. V lost 5 bases and J 7 bases, leaving 15 bases between the germline ends. Looked up from germline, CDR1 is SGHTA and CDR2 is FQGNSA. The CDR3 totals 15 residues. The CDR3 protein is CASSQDSGVNSPLHF. In nucleotides, the CDR3 is TGTGCCAGCAGCCAAGATTCGGGTGTAAATTCACCCCTCCACTTT.

V and J are TRBV11-1 and TRBJ2-1; 11 bases are shared with TRBD2. The V and J ends lost 7 bases and 8 bases, in that order; junction bases with no gene match: 13. This CDR3 is built from 16 residues. In germline, CDR1 is SGHAT, CDR2 FQDESV (reference sequence). The CDR3 loop is CASTDLGTSGRDEQFF. CDR3 DNA: TGTGCCAGCACCGATCTAGGTACTAGCGGGAGAGATGAGCAGTTCTTC.

This chain joins TRBV27 and TRBJ1-3; D unresolved. The CDR3 totals 12 residues. From germline, CDR1 is MNHEY and CDR2 SMNVEV (reference sequence). V was clipped by 8 bases and J by 0 bases, with 5 bases between them. Written as DNA, the CDR3 is TGTGCCAGCGCAAGCTCTGGAAACACCATATATTTT. Translated, it gives CASASSGNTIYF.

The chain employs TRBV15 and TRBJ2-7; D is possibly TRBD2 (7 bases). The V end lost 6 bases, the J end lost 7 bases, and 22 bases lay between the germline ends. CDR3 size: 15 residues. Germline CDR1 is LNHNV and CDR2 is YYDKDF (reference sequence). The CDR3 sequence: CATSHKGGEVHEQYF. DNA for the CDR3: TGTGCCACCAGTCATAAGGGGGGGGAGGTCCATGAGCAGTACTTC.

The chain uses TRBV9 and TRBJ2-5; TRBD1 agrees at 9 bases. The CDR3 is 15 residues long. Germline CDR1 and CDR2: SGDLS and YYNGEE. The J segment lost 5 bases and the V segment lost 4 bases, leaving 9 bases of the junction unmatched. CDR3 loop: CASSQPGQGRETQYF. The CDR3 region has the DNA TGTGCCAGCAGCCAACCGGGACAGGGCAGGGAGACCCAGTACTTC.

V is TRBV19 and J is TRBJ2-7, with 9 nucleotides matching TRBD2. This CDR3 contains 14 residues. Unmatched junction bases numbered 5, after V lost 5 bases and J lost 3 bases. In germline, CDR1 is LNHDA, CDR2 SQIVND (reference sequence). The CDR3 is CASSLRLAVYEQYF. For the CDR3, the DNA is TGTGCCAGTAGTCTAAGACTAGCGGTCTACGAGCAGTACTTC.

The CDR3 nucleotides are TGTGCCAGCAGCCCCCATGGAGGGGTTGCCTACAATGAGCAGTTCTTC. Translation gives CASSPHGGVAYNEQFF. V usage is TRBV7-3 and J usage is TRBJ2-1; D might be TRBD2 (6 bases). Germline V lookup: CDR1 SGHTA, CDR2 FQGTGA. This CDR3 has 16 residues. V lost 5 bases to trimming and J lost 2 bases, with 16 bases between them.

The chain combines TRBV19 with TRBJ1-2; 7 positions match TRBD1. The CDR3 sequence is 18 residues long. J gave up 3 bases and V 5 bases, and 18 bases lay outside the gene matches. Germline loops: CDR1 LNHDA, CDR2 SQIVND (reference sequence). The CDR3 DNA reads TGTGCCAGTAGTCCTATGGGAAATGCGAACAGGGGAGACTATGGCTACACCTTC. Protein product: CASSPMGNANRGDYGYTF.

The chain links TRBV5-1 to TRBJ1-1; D not certain. This CDR3 is 14 amino acids long. V lost 0 bases, J lost 6 bases, and 12 bases lay in between. Germline V gene lookup returns CDR1 SGHRS and CDR2 YFSETQ. CDR3 coding DNA: TGCGCCAGCAGCTTGGGTGCTGGGGTACCTGAAGCTTTCTTT. Protein product: CASSLGAGVPEAFF.

This clone was found once. The V and J genes are TRBV6-5 and TRBJ1-3; no firm D call. The CDR3 covers 12 residues. The V end was cut by 5 bases, the J end by 1 base, with 3 bases between. Per germline, CDR1 MNHEY and CDR2 SVGAGI. The CDR3 region has the DNA TGTGCCAGCAGTCAGTCTGGAAACACCATATATTTT. Translating it yields CASSQSGNTIYF.

V and J are TRBV4-3 and TRBJ2-5; D might be TRBD1 or TRBD2, each matching 6 bases. Germline CDR1 reads LGHNA; CDR2 reads YSLEER. This CDR3 region has 16 residues. Trimming removed 1 base from V and 5 bases from J, with 17 bases in between. The CDR3 DNA follows: TGCGCCAGCAGCCAAGTGGGCCGGGGGCTAGCGGAGACCCAGTACTTC. The encoded protein is CASSQVGRGLAETQYF.

The chain has TRBV4-2 and TRBJ1-6; maybe TRBD1 (5 bases). From germline, CDR1 is LGHNA and CDR2 YNFKEQ. Trimming took off 3 bases at V and 6 bases at J, with 9 bases between the two ends. This CDR3 spans 14 amino acids. The CDR3: CASSQGRVNSPLHF. The CDR3, as DNA: TGTGCCAGCAGCCAGGGACGGGTTAATTCACCCCTCCACTTT.

J is TRBJ2-3 and V is TRBV7-3; D uncertain. The V end was cut by 1 base, the J end by 2 bases, with 10 bases between. The CDR3 is 15 amino acids. CDR1 is SGHTA and CDR2 is FQGTGA in the germline V gene. The CDR3 region has the DNA TGTGCCAGCAGCTTAAACCCCCAACCCACAGATACGCAGTATTTT. Protein product: CASSLNPQPTDTQYF. Variable domain in full (rest from reference TRBV7-3 and TRBJ2-3): GAGVSQTPSNKVTEKGKYVELRCDPISGHTALYWYRQSLGQGPEFLIYFQGTGAADDSGLPNDRFFAVRPEGSVSTLKIQRTERGDSAVYLCASSLNPQPTDTQYFGPGTRLTVL.

This chain uses TRBV6-5 with TRBJ1-3; D gene uncertain. Deletions cut 6 bases from V and 3 bases from J, with 6 bases between. The length of the CDR3 is 12 residues. Germline V gene sequence: CDR1 MNHEY, CDR2 SVGAGI. This chain's CDR3 is CASSPNGNTIYF. For the CDR3, the DNA is TGTGCCAGCAGCCCGAATGGAAACACCATATATTTT.

The chain links TRBV7-8 to TRBJ2-3; D is perhaps TRBD1 or TRBD2 (5 bases each). Germline CDR1 SGHVS, CDR2 FQNEAQ. V lost 7 bases and J 3 bases, leaving 17 bases between the germline ends. The CDR3 is made up of 15 amino acids. CDR3 nucleotides: TGTGCCAGCATCTCCGATGGGGCGGGTACAGATACGCAGTATTTT. As protein: CASISDGAGTDTQYF.

The chain carries TRBV28 and TRBJ2-7, with D unclear. Germline V gene data show CDR1 as MDHEN and CDR2 as SYDVKM. Trimming shortened V by 1 base and J by 0 bases, and 7 bases separated the two germline ends. The length of the CDR3 is 14 residues. The CDR3 loop reads CASSLSVNSYEQYF. DNA for the CDR3: TGTGCCAGCAGTTTATCGGTTAACTCCTACGAGCAGTACTTC.

V usage is TRBV4-2 and J usage is TRBJ2-1, with D perhaps TRBD2 (5 bases). V lost 1 base, J lost 8 bases, and 15 bases lay in between. CDR1 is LGHNA and CDR2 is YNFKEQ in the germline V gene. The CDR3 is made up of 15 amino acids. CDR3 in amino acids: CASSQVGTGSDEQFF. In DNA form, the CDR3 reads TGTGCCAGCAGCCAAGTTGGTACGGGGTCGGATGAGCAGTTCTTC.

In nucleotides, the CDR3 is TGTGCCAGCTCACCACTCCAGGGCTCTGGGGCCAACGTCCTGACTTTC. It specifies CASSPLQGSGANVLTF. The rearrangement joins TRBV18 to TRBJ2-6; perhaps TRBD1 as D (5 bases). V lost 1 base to trimming and J lost 0 bases, with 7 bases between them. Per germline, CDR1 KGHSH and CDR2 LQKENI. This CDR3 comprises 16 residues. The entire variable domain, with the rest obtained from reference TRBV18 and TRBJ2-6, is as follows: NAGVMQNPRHLVRRRGQEARLRCSPMKGHSHVYWYRQLPEEGLKFMVYLQKENIIDESGMPKERFSAEFPKEGPSILRIQQVVRGDSAAYFCASSPLQGSGANVLTFGAGSRLTVL.